The clone carrying this T cell receptor (beta chain) appeared many times. Its antigen is still unknown. The read falls 3 residues short of the CDR3 end, and the missing part is taken from the germline J gene. These data are taken from a study of T cell clonality in common variable immunodeficiency. Study results and caveats: Common variable immunodeficiency TCR beta sequences reportedly had fewer deletions and N-nucleotide insertions. Compared with healthy controls, CVID subjects showed increased TCRbeta clonality, mostly in about a third.

Equal genomic DNA amounts from CVID and control samples were sequenced. The table came from immunoSEQ multiplex PCR; TCRdb's copy has only in-frame clones and leaves some out. There are roughly 58,000 clones in the sample, none observed a single time. The V end lost 8 bases, the J end lost 7 bases, and 17 bases lay between the germline ends. CDR3 length equals 14 residues. Germline CDR1 is MNHEY and CDR2 is SMNVEV (reference sequence). This TCR was recovered from a person aged 18 to 75 in good health. Material for sequencing was peripheral blood mononuclear cells. This chain links TRBV27 with TRBJ1-4, with a possible D match to TRBD1 (6 bases). CDR3 DNA (partial): TGTGCCAGCGGGGGCGGGGGGCAGGGTGAAAAA. It specifies CASGGGGQGEK. The whole CDR3 region reads CASGGGGQGEKLFF. Supplemented by reference TRBV27 and TRBJ1-4, the full variable domain reads EAQVTQNPRYLITVTGKKLTVTCSQNMNHEYMSWYRQDPGLGLRQIYYSMNVEVTDKGDVPEGYKVSRKEKRNFPLILESPSPNQTSLYFCASGGGGQGEKLFFGSGTQLSVL.